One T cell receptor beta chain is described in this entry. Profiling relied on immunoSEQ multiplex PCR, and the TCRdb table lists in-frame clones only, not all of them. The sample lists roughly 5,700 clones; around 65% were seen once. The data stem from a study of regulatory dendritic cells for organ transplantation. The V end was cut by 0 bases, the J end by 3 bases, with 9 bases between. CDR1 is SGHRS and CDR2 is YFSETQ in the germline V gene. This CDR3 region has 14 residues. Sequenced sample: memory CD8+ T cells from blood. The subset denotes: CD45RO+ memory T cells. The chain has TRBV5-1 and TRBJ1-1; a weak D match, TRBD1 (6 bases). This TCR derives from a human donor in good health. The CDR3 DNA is TGCGCCAGCAGCTTGGGCGGGGGCTACACTGAAGCTTTCTTT. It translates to CASSLGGGYTEAFF.